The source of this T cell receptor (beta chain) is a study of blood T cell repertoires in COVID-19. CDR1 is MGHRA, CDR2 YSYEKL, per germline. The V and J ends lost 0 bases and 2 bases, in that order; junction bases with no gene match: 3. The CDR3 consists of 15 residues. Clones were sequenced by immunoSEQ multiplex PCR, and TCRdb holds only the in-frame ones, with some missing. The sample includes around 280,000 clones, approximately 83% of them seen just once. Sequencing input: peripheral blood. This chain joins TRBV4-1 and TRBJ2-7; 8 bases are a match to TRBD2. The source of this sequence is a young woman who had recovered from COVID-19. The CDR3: CASSQDKLAAYEQYF. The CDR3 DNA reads TGCGCCAGCAGCCAAGATAAACTAGCGGCCTACGAGCAGTACTTC.